The T cell receptor (beta chain) under discussion was sequenced for a study of blood T cell repertoires in COVID-19. Study-level background: Donors in the United States, Italy and Spain gave samples during acute or convalescent COVID-19.

Clones were read by immunoSEQ multiplex PCR, and TCRdb kept only the in-frame ones, dropping some. The sample contains fewer than 130,000 clones, under 80% of which appear only once. V was clipped by 4 bases and J by 3 bases, with 9 bases between them. CDR1 and CDR2 from the germline V gene are MNHEY and SVGAGI. The CDR3 spans 13 residues. The genes are TRBV6-5 and TRBJ2-5, with D possibly TRBD1 on 5 matching bases. This TCR came from a man between 65 and 80 years old with active or convalescent COVID-19. The specimen sequenced was peripheral blood. This CDR3 reads CASSWQDKETQYF. DNA of the CDR3: TGTGCCAGCAGTTGGCAGGACAAAGAGACCCAGTACTTC.